Following are 14 T cell receptor beta chains from one sample sequenced in a study of shared clonotypes between healthy human individuals. Generated by immunoSEQ multiplex PCR, the TCRdb table keeps only in-frame clones and is missing some. The sample lists around 2.5 million clones; approximately 93% were seen once. Sequenced material: naive CD4+ T cells from PBMCs. Subset of the sample: CD45RA+ positively selected. The receptors stem from a young man in good health. Some clones in this sample may be carry-over from other donors' samples.

This clone was observed a few times. CDR3 in amino acids: CASSRGGTGGDQPQHF. The CDR3 region has the DNA TGTGCCAGCAGCCGGGGAGGGACAGGAGGGGATCAGCCCCAGCATTTT. The genes are TRBV6-6 and TRBJ1-5; 8 bases line up with TRBD1. J was trimmed by 5 bases and V by 6 bases; bases with no gene match: 12. The CDR3 has 16 amino acids. The germline V gene has CDR1 MNHNY and CDR2 SVGAGI (reference sequence).

The chain is built from TRBV5-1 and TRBJ2-1, with TRBD2 matching over 12 bases. V was clipped by 5 bases and J by 6 bases; unmatched bases: 6. This CDR3 has 15 residues. CDR1 is SGHRS, CDR2 YFSETQ, per germline. The CDR3 bases are TGCGCCAGCAGTCATGGACTAGCGGGAATCAATGAGCAGTTCTTC. Translated, it gives CASSHGLAGINEQFF.

CDR3 in DNA: TGTGCCAGCAGTTTCTCAGGGGCGAGCAATCAGCCCCAGCATTTT. Translation: CASSFSGASNQPQHF. V usage is TRBV27 and J usage is TRBJ1-5; D is possibly TRBD1 (6 bases). Germline lookup yields CDR1 MNHEY and CDR2 SMNVEV (reference sequence). CDR3 length: 15 amino acids. V lost 3 bases and J 1 base, leaving 10 bases between the germline ends.

Details on this clone: The sample contains more than one DNA sequence encoding this CDR3. This sequence joins TRBV9 and TRBJ1-5, with D possibly matching TRBD1 (6 bases). The germline gives CDR1 SGDLS, CDR2 YYNGEE. The CDR3 contains 14 residues. With 3 bases removed from V and 1 base from J, the gap between germline ends came to 8 bases. The CDR3 sequence: CASSAGQSNQPQHF. The CDR3 DNA reads as TGTGCCAGCAGCGCCGGACAGAGCAATCAGCCCCAGCATTTT.

This clone came up a few times. The V call is TRBV2, the J call TRBJ1-2; D is perhaps TRBD1 (5 bases). V lost 6 bases, J lost 4 bases, and 9 bases lay in between. Germline CDR1 SNHLY, CDR2 FYNNEI. This CDR3 has 12 residues. The CDR3 nucleotides read TGTGCCAGCAGAACGAGGGGCTATGGCTACACCTTC. Translation: CASRTRGYGYTF.

The CDR3 sequence is CASKRTSGRDEQYF. The CDR3 DNA is TGTGCCAGCAAACGGACTAGCGGGAGGGACGAGCAGTACTTC. This sequence joins TRBV6-5 and TRBJ2-5, with 15 nucleotides matching TRBD2. The end of the DNA aligns better with TRBJ2-7, so the J call may be wrong. In germline, CDR1 is MNHEY, CDR2 SVGAGI. There are 14 residues in the CDR3.

The table lists this clone with a count of one. The rearrangement joins TRBV29-1 to TRBJ1-3; TRBD1 agrees at 8 bases. From germline, CDR1 is SQVTM and CDR2 ANQGSEA. The trim removed 6 bases at V and 2 bases at J, leaving 6 bases unmatched. This CDR3 spans 14 amino acids. DNA for the CDR3: TGCAGCGTCCCATTACAGGGGGCTGGAAACACCATATATTTT. Translating it yields CSVPLQGAGNTIYF. Variable domain in full (rest from reference TRBV29-1 and TRBJ1-3): SAVISQKPSRDICQRGTSLTIQCQVDSQVTMMFWYRQQPGQSLTLIATANQGSEATYESGFVIDKFPISRPNLTFSTLTVSNMSPEDSSIYLCSVPLQGAGNTIYFGEGSWLTVV.

This chain links TRBV7-2 with TRBJ2-7; 8 bases align to TRBD2. The germline V gene has CDR1 SGHTA and CDR2 FQGNSA. This CDR3 contains 15 residues. Trimming removed 5 bases from V and 6 bases from J; junction bases left unmatched: 12. Here the CDR3 reads CASSPNPAGVSEQYF. In nucleotides, the CDR3 is TGTGCCAGCAGCCCGAACCCAGCGGGAGTTTCCGAGCAGTACTTC.

The CDR3 coding sequence is TGCGCCAGCAGTCCCGACTTGGCAGGTTTGAGCTCCTACGAGCAGTACTTC. Protein: CASSPDLAGLSSYEQYF. This sequence joins TRBV23-1 and TRBJ2-7; D is undetermined. TRBV23-1 is an ORF, and what it does is uncertain. The CDR3 has 17 residues. V lost 4 bases and J 0 bases, leaving 19 bases between the germline ends.

The chain links TRBV5-6 to TRBJ2-7; 8 bases fit TRBD1. The CDR3 extends over 15 amino acids. V dropped 0 bases and J dropped 2; count of bases not matched to a gene: 4. Germline loops: CDR1 SGHDT, CDR2 YYEEEE. In DNA form, the CDR3 reads TGTGCCAGCAGCTTGGTTCAGGGGGCTACCTACGAGCAGTACTTC. This sequence encodes CASSLVQGATYEQYF. Looking up the rest from reference TRBV5-6 and TRBJ2-7 gives the full variable domain: DAGVTQSPTHLIKTRGQQVTLRCSPKSGHDTVSWYQQALGQGPQFIFQYYEEEERQRGNFPDRFSGHQFPNYSSELNVNALLLGDSALYLCASSLVQGATYEQYFGPGTRLTVT.

V is TRBV27 and J is TRBJ1-1, with D possibly matching TRBD1 (6 bases). CDR3 length: 15 amino acids. The V end was cut by 4 bases, the J end by 0 bases, with 12 bases between. Germline-derived CDR1 and CDR2 are MNHEY and SMNVEV (reference sequence). The CDR3 sequence is CASSSDSYMNTEAFF. CDR3 sequence (DNA): TGTGCCAGCAGTTCGGACAGTTACATGAACACTGAAGCTTTCTTT.

Note on this clone: At one boundary the junction diverges from the germline segment, which might be a read error. CDR3 in amino acids: CASSHRTGDYEQCF. The CDR3 DNA reads TGCGCCAGCAGCCACCGGACAGGGGACTACGAGCAGTGCTTC. This rearrangement joins TRBV4-3 to TRBJ2-7; 9 bases match TRBD1. The CDR3 totals 14 residues. Germline V gene data show CDR1 as LGHNA and CDR2 as YSLEER.

The V call is TRBV13, the J call TRBJ1-2, with 9 nucleotides matching TRBD1. The CDR3 length is 13 residues. Germline values: CDR1 PRHDT, CDR2 FYEKMQ (reference sequence). The J segment lost 7 bases and the V segment lost 5 bases, leaving 5 bases of the junction unmatched. The CDR3 spells CASSRGQGPGYTF. In nucleotides, the CDR3 is TGTGCCAGCAGCCGAGGACAGGGGCCTGGCTACACCTTC.

This chain uses TRBV9 with TRBJ1-4; maybe TRBD1 (6 bases). V lost 3 bases to trimming and J lost 4 bases, with 10 bases between them. Germline assignment: CDR1 SGDLS and CDR2 YYNGEE. This CDR3 contains 14 residues. CDR3 loop: CASSAGAHNEKLFF. The DNA of the CDR3 is TGTGCCAGCAGCGCAGGGGCGCATAATGAAAAACTGTTTTTT.